The entry below gives a single T cell receptor beta chain sequence along with its context. The antigen remains undetermined. This sample was included in a study of T cell responses to AZD1222 COVID-19 vaccine. Overall study context: Pooled samples include second doses given at about 4 or 12 weeks.

Unmatched junction bases numbered 10, after V lost 5 bases and J lost 4 bases. The CDR3 has 15 residues. Germline assignment: CDR1 SEHNR and CDR2 FQNEAQ (reference sequence). Study-wide findings and caveats: Spike-specific TCR breadth and depth rose after two AZD1222 doses. Clonal diversity was possibly underestimated; the donors were predominantly white British and more often female.

Sequencing was performed with immunoSEQ multiplex PCR; in TCRdb, only in-frame clones are kept and a portion is missing. This sample yields some 120,000 clones, of which 80% to 90% are seen a single time; 7.5% to 8% belongs to the top ten. This chain joins TRBV7-9 and TRBJ1-1; 7 nucleotides line up with TRBD1. This sample comprised peripheral blood, obtained on day 0 of AZD1222 vaccination. This TCR derives from an adult in good health. The CDR3 coding sequence is TGTGCCAGCAGCACTAACAGGGGTCGGAGCACTGAAGCTTTCTTT. Its protein product is CASSTNRGRSTEAFF.